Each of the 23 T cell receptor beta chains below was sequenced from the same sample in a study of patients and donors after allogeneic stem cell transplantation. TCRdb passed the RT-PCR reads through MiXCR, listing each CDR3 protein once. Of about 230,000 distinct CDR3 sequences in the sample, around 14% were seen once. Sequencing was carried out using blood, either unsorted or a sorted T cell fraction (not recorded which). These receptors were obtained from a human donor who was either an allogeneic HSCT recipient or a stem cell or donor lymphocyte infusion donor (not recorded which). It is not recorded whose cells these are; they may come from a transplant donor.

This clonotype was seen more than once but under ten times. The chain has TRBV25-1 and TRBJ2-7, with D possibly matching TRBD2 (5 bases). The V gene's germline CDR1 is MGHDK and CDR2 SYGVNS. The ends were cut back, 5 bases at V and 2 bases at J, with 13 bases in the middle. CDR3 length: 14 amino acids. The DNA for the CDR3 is TGTGCCAGCAGTTCCCCATGGGGAGCCTACGAGCAGTACTTC. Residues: CASSSPWGAYEQYF.

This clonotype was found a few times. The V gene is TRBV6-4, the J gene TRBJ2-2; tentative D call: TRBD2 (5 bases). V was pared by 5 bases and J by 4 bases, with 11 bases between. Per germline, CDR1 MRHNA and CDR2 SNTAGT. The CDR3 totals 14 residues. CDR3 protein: CASSSLRGTGELFF. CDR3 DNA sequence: TGTGCCAGCAGTTCCCTCCGGGGCACCGGGGAGCTGTTTTTT.

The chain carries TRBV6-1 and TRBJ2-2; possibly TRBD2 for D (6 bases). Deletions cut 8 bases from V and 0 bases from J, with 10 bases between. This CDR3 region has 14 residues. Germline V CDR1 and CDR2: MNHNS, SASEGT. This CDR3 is CASAGPTNTGELFF. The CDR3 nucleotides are TGTGCCAGCGCGGGACCAACGAACACCGGGGAGCTGTTTTTT.

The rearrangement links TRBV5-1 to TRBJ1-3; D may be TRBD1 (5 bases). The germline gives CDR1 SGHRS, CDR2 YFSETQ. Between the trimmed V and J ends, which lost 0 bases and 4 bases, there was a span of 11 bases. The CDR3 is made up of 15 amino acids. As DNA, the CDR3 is TGCGCCAGCAGCTTGGAAAGGGACGGCGGAAACACCATATATTTT. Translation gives CASSLERDGGNTIYF.

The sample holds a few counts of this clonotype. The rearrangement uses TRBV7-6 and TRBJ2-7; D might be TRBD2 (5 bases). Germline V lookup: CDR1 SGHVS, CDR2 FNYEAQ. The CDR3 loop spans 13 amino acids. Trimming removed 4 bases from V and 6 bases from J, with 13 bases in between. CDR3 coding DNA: TGTGCCAGCAGCTCACTAGATGCGCGCGAGCAGTACTTC. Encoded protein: CASSSLDAREQYF.

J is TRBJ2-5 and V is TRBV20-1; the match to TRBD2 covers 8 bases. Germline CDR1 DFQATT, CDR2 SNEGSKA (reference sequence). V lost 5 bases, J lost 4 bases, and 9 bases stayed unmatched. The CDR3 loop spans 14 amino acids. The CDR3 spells CSAEDRLAGETQYF. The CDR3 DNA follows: TGCAGTGCTGAAGATCGGCTAGCGGGAGAGACCCAGTACTTC.

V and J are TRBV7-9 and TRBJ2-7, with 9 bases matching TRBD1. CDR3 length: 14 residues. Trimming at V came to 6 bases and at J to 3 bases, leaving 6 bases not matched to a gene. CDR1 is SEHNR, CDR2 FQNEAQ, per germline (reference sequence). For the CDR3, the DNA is TGTGCCAGCAGACAGACAGGGGGGCACTACGAGCAGTACTTC. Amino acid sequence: CASRQTGGHYEQYF.

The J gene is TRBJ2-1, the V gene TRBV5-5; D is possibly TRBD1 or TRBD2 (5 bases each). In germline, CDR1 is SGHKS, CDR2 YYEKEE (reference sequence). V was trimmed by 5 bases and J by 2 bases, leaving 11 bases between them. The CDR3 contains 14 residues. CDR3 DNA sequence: TGTGCCAGCAGACGGGACCCTGCCTACAATGAGCAGTTCTTC. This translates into CASRRDPAYNEQFF.

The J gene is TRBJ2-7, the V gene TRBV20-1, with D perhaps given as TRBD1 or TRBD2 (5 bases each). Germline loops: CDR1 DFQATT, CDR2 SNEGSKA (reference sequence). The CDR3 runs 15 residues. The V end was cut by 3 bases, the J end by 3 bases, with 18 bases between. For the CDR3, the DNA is TGCAGTGCTAGTTCGGGGCAGGGAGTATACTACGAGCAGTACTTC. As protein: CSASSGQGVYYEQYF.

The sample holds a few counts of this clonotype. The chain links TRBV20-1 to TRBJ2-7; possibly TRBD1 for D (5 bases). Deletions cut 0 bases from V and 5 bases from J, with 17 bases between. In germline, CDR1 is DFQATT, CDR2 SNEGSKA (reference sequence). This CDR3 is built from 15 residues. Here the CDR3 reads CSARDAPQGEDEQYF. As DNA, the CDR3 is TGCAGTGCTAGAGATGCCCCGCAGGGTGAGGACGAGCAGTACTTC.

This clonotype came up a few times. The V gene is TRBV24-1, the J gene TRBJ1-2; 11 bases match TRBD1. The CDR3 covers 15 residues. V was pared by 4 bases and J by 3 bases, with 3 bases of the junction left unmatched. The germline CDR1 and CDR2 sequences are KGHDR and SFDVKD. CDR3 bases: TGTGCCACCAGTGAAGCGGGACAGGGGGACTATGGCTACACCTTC. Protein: CATSEAGQGDYGYTF.

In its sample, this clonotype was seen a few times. The CDR3 coding sequence is TGTGCCAGCAGCTTATTAGGGGCGGGTGGCTACACCTTC. Translation gives CASSLLGAGGYTF. V is TRBV7-9 and J is TRBJ1-2, with D maybe TRBD1 (5 bases). This CDR3 comprises 13 residues. Deletions cut 2 bases from V and 7 bases from J, with 11 bases between. Germline values: CDR1 SEHNR, CDR2 FQNEAQ (reference sequence).

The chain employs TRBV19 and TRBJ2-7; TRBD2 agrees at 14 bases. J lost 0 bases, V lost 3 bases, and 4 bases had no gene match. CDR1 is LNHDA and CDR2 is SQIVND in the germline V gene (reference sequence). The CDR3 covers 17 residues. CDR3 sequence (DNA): TGTGCCAGTAGTATCGGACTAGCGGGAGGAATCTCCTACGAGCAGTACTTC. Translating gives CASSIGLAGGISYEQYF.

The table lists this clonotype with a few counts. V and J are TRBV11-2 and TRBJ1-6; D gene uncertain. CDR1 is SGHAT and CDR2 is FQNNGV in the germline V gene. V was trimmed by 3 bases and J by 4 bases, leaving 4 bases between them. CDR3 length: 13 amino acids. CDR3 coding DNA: TGTGCCAGCAGCTTGAAATATAATTCACCCCTCCACTTT. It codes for CASSLKYNSPLHF.

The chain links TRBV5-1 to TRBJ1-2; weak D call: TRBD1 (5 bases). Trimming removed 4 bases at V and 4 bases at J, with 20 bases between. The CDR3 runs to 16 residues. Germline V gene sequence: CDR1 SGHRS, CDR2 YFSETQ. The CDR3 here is CASSKTSEGRGYGYTF. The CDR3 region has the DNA TGCGCCAGCAGCAAGACGAGCGAGGGGCGCGGCTATGGCTACACCTTC.

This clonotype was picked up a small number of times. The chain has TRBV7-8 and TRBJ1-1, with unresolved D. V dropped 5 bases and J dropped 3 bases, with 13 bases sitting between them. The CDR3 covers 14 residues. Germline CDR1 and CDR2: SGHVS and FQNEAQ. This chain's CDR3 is CASSPDVRDTEAFF. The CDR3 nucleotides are TGTGCCAGCAGCCCCGACGTGCGGGACACTGAAGCTTTCTTT.

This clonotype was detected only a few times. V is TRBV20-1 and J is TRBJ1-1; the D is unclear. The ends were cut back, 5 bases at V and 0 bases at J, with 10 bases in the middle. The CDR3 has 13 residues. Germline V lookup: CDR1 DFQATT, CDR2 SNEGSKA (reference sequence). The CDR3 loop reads CSAGITVNTEAFF. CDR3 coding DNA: TGCAGTGCTGGAATAACAGTGAACACTGAAGCTTTCTTT.

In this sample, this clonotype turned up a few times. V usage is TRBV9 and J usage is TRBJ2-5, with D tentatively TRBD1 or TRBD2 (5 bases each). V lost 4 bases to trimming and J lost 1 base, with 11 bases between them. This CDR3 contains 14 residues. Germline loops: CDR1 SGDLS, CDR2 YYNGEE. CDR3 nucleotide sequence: TGTGCCAGCAGCCGGGACGCAAGCCAAGAGACCCAGTACTTC. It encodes CASSRDASQETQYF.

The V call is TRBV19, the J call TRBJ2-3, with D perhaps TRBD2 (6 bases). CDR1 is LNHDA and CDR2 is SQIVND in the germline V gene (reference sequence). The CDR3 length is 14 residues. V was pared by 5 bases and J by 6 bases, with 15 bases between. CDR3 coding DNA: TGTGCCAGTAGTTTCCGGGACTCGTCGGATACGCAGTATTTT. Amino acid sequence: CASSFRDSSDTQYF.

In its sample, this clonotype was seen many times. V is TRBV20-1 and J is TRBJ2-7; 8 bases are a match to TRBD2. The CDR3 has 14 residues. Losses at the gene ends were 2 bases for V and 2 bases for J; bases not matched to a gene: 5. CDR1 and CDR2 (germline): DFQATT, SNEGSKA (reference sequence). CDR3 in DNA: TGCAGTGCTAGACCCAGCGGGGGTGCCTACGAGCAGTACTTC. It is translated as CSARPSGGAYEQYF.

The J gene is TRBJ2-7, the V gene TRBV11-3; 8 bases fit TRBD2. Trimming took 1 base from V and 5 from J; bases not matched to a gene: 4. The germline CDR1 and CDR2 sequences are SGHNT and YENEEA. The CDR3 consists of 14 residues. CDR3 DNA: TGTGCCAGCAGCTTAGGAGGGACTAGTCACGAGCAGTACTTC. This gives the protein CASSLGGTSHEQYF.

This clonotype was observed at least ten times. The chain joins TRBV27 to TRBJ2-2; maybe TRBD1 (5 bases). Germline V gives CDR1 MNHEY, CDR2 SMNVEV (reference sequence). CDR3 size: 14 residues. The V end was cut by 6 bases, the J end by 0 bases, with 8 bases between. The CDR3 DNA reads TGTGCCAGCAGACGACAGACGAACACCGGGGAGCTGTTTTTT. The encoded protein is CASRRQTNTGELFF.

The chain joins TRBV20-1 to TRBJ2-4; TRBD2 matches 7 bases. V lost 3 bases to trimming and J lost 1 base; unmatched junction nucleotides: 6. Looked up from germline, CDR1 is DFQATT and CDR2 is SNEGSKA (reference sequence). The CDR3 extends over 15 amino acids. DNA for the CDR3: TGCAGTGCTAGTTCCTCCGGGGGGGCCAAAAACATTCAGTACTTC. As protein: CSASSSGGAKNIQYF.